These 26 T cell receptor beta chains were sequenced from one sample in a study of low-dose radiotherapy and immunotherapy resistance in tumors. The time point here: before trial treatment. Priming of first-strand cDNA relied on TRAV- and TRBV-specific primers (covering alpha and beta chains). TCRs underwent roughly 20 PCR cycles of amplification with a constant-region primer and V-primer adapter. TCRdb ran MiXCR on the reads and lists one entry per CDR3 protein. The sample consists of under 95,000 distinct CDR3 sequences, roughly a sixth of them appearing once. Sequencing used PBMCs, obtained before treatment. The source of these receptors is a male donor with prostate cancer.

This clonotype was found many times. The genes are TRBV12-3 or TRBV12-4 and TRBJ1-1, with a tentative D call TRBD1 (6 bases). V gave up 1 base and J gave up 1 base, with 10 bases separating them. The CDR3 covers 15 residues. The CDR3 DNA follows: TGTGCCAGCAGTTTAGTGAGGGGGAGGAACACTGAAGCTTTCTTT. The encoded protein is CASSLVRGRNTEAFF.

This chain connects TRBV20-1 to TRBJ2-3, with 7 bases identical to TRBD2. This CDR3 spans 12 amino acids. Germline V CDR1 and CDR2: DFQATT, SNEGSKA (reference sequence). J lost 11 bases, V lost 5 bases, and 10 bases had no gene match. The CDR3 nucleotides are TGCAGTGCTGACGACCGCTCGGGGGGGCAGTATTTT. This gives the protein CSADDRSGGQYF.

In its sample, this clonotype was seen many times. The chain has TRBV10-3 and TRBJ2-7; 10 positions match TRBD1. Losses at the gene ends were 10 bases for V and 3 bases for J; bases not matched to a gene: 3. The CDR3 runs 12 residues. CDR1 is ENHRY and CDR2 is SYGVKD in the germline V gene. The CDR3 DNA is TGTGCCACCGGGACAGGGGACTACGAGCAGTACTTC. It codes for CATGTGDYEQYF.

This clonotype was recorded many times. This chain links TRBV30 with TRBJ2-1, with D possibly TRBD2 on 6 matching bases. The CDR3 has 13 amino acids. Germline V gene sequence: CDR1 GTSNPN, CDR2 SVGIG (reference sequence). Trimming cost V 2 bases and J 5 bases, with 10 bases left between them. The CDR3, as DNA: TGTGCCTGGAGTCTTGAGCGGGACAATGAGCAGTTCTTC. This sequence encodes CAWSLERDNEQFF.

This clonotype was picked up a small number of times. The chain couples TRBV12-3 or TRBV12-4 to TRBJ1-2, with D possibly TRBD1 on 5 matching bases. V shed 7 bases and J shed 4 bases, with 19 bases lying between them. This CDR3 has 15 amino acids. Here the CDR3 DNA reads TGTGCCAGCACCCTAAGTGAGGGGTTTCTCTATGGCTACACCTTC. This codes for CASTLSEGFLYGYTF.

This clonotype was seen repeatedly, ten times or more. The V call is TRBV12-3 or TRBV12-4, the J call TRBJ2-3, with 9 bases matching TRBD2. Germline trimming cut 5 bases from V and 6 bases from J; bases unmatched to any gene: 9. The CDR3 runs 15 residues. CDR3 nucleotides: TGTGCCAGCAGTCCGAGGCGGGGGGGCGGTGATACGCAGTATTTT. This translates into CASSPRRGGGDTQYF.

The table lists this clonotype with many counts. The chain recombines TRBV20-1 with TRBJ2-3; D is undetermined. The CDR3 runs to 13 residues. V was trimmed by 3 bases and J by 0 bases, leaving 7 bases between them. Germline V gene sequence: CDR1 DFQATT, CDR2 SNEGSKA (reference sequence). The CDR3, as DNA: TGCAGTGCTAGTGAGCCGAGCACAGATACGCAGTATTTT. Protein: CSASEPSTDTQYF.

The V call is TRBV2, the J call TRBJ2-3, with D tentatively TRBD1 or TRBD2 (5 bases each). The length of the CDR3 is 15 residues. Germline CDR1 reads SNHLY; CDR2 reads FYNNEI. V shed 8 bases and J shed 1 base, with 16 bases lying between them. The CDR3 nucleotides read TGTGCCAGCGGGGCACTAGGGGTTCGCACAGATACGCAGTATTTT. Its translation is CASGALGVRTDTQYF.

In its sample, this clonotype was seen many times. The rearrangement joins TRBV2 to TRBJ2-7; D remains unclear. The CDR3 is made up of 11 amino acids. V was cut by 8 bases and J by 1 base, with 6 bases left in between. CDR1 and CDR2 from the germline V gene are SNHLY and FYNNEI. CDR3 loop: CASLGSYEQYF. For the CDR3, the DNA is TGTGCCAGCCTTGGTTCCTACGAGCAGTACTTC.

This clonotype was detected ten times or more. J is TRBJ1-2 and V is TRBV20-1; 8 bases map to TRBD1. Unmatched junction bases numbered 3, after V lost 5 bases and J lost 7 bases. This CDR3 spans 11 amino acids. Germline CDR1 and CDR2: DFQATT and SNEGSKA (reference sequence). As DNA, the CDR3 is TGCAGTGCTGCACAGGGGGGTGGCTACACCTTC. It encodes CSAAQGGGYTF.

This clonotype was seen many times. The chain is built from TRBV7-8 and TRBJ1-6; D uncertain. The CDR3 has 16 residues. Looked up from germline, CDR1 is SGHVS and CDR2 is FQNEAQ. With 5 bases removed from V and 5 bases from J, the gap between germline ends came to 16 bases. CDR3 region: CASSQTGFRDNSPLHF. CDR3 sequence (DNA): TGTGCCAGCAGCCAAACGGGTTTTCGCGATAATTCACCCCTCCACTTT.

This clonotype was recorded a few times. The chain is built from TRBV20-1 and TRBJ2-7; TRBD1 agrees at 8 bases. Germline V lookup: CDR1 DFQATT, CDR2 SNEGSKA (reference sequence). J gave up 1 base and V 5 bases, and 4 bases lay outside the gene matches. The CDR3 is 13 residues long. The CDR3 nucleotides are TGCAGTGCTCAGGGGGCGAGGTCCTACGAGCAGTACTTC. Translation gives CSAQGARSYEQYF.

The chain links TRBV6-2 or TRBV6-3 to TRBJ2-1; 11 bases line up with TRBD1. CDR1 is MNHEY and CDR2 is SVGEGT in the germline V gene. The CDR3 is 14 residues long. J lost 3 bases, V lost 6 bases, and 1 base had no gene match. The CDR3 protein is CASSGTGGYNEQFF. The CDR3, as DNA: TGTGCCAGCAGCGGGACAGGGGGCTACAATGAGCAGTTCTTC.

This clonotype was seen only once. The chain recombines TRBV5-7 with TRBJ2-6, with 7 positions matching TRBD2. TRBV5-7 carries the ORF label, with uncertain function. The CDR3 length is 19 residues. Germline trimming cut 4 bases from V and 0 bases from J; bases unmatched to any gene: 13. Here the CDR3 DNA reads TGTGCCAGCAGCGCGGGAGAGGCAGCGAGGGGCTCTGGGGCCAACGTCCTGACTTTC. It specifies CASSAGEAARGSGANVLTF.

In its sample, this clonotype was seen once. Sequence at one end of the junction differs from germline and may be a read error. This chain uses TRBV6-1 with TRBJ2-5; the D is unclear. The CDR3 covers 12 residues. Germline assignment: CDR1 MNHNS and CDR2 SASEGT. The CDR3 loop is CVSSEVEETRYF. CDR3 DNA: TGTGTCAGCAGTGAAGTTGAGGAGACCCGGTACTTC.

The J gene is TRBJ1-1, the V gene TRBV27, with D tentatively TRBD1 (5 bases). This CDR3 region has 13 residues. Looked up from germline, CDR1 is MNHEY and CDR2 is SMNVEV (reference sequence). Trimming pared 4 bases from V and 8 bases from J, leaving 14 bases between. DNA of the CDR3: TGTGCCAGCAGTTCGGGGGGACTGTGGGAAGCTTTCTTT. Encoded protein: CASSSGGLWEAFF.

This clonotype has ten or more counts. The chain combines TRBV27 with TRBJ2-7, with 11 bases identical to TRBD1. The CDR3 sequence is 15 residues long. Looked up from germline, CDR1 is MNHEY and CDR2 is SMNVEV (reference sequence). V was clipped by 3 bases and J by 11 bases; unmatched bases: 12. CDR3 coding DNA: TGTGCCAGCAGTTTCTCCGGTGGGACAGGGGGAAGGAAGTACTTC. Protein product: CASSFSGGTGGRKYF.

This clonotype was seen ten or more times. CDR3 sequence (DNA): TGTGCCAGCAACGGCAGGGAAGCGTCCTACGAGCAGTACTTC. Its translation is CASNGREASYEQYF. This chain connects TRBV2 to TRBJ2-7; D perhaps matches TRBD1 (5 bases). Trimming pared 7 bases from V and 1 base from J, leaving 14 bases between. Germline lookup yields CDR1 SNHLY and CDR2 FYNNEI. The CDR3 loop spans 14 amino acids.

This clonotype occurred many times. CDR3 sequence: CASSLAGTSIDEQYF. CDR3 in DNA: TGCGCCAGCAGCTTGGCCGGGACTAGCATCGACGAGCAGTACTTC. The rearrangement links TRBV5-1 to TRBJ2-7, with 9 bases matching TRBD2. V dropped 0 bases and J dropped 5; count of bases not matched to a gene: 6. CDR1 and CDR2 from the germline V gene are SGHRS and YFSETQ. The CDR3 totals 15 residues.

This clonotype was counted at least ten times. This chain joins TRBV27 and TRBJ2-7; D possibly uses TRBD1 or TRBD2 (5 bases each). The V end was cut by 8 bases, the J end by 6 bases, with 17 bases between. Germline CDR1 and CDR2: MNHEY and SMNVEV (reference sequence). The CDR3 has 13 residues. The CDR3 region is CASRVGGVGEQYF. The CDR3 DNA reads as TGTGCCAGCCGCGTTGGGGGTGTGGGCGAGCAGTACTTC.

This clonotype has ten or more counts. This chain joins TRBV10-3 and TRBJ1-6, with 7 positions matching TRBD1. Germline assignment: CDR1 ENHRY and CDR2 SYGVKD. V shed 10 bases and J 10 bases; nucleotides not matched to a gene: 16. CDR3 length: 15 residues. CDR3 residues: CATKKDTRGGSPLHF. CDR3 in DNA: TGTGCCACCAAGAAAGACACTCGAGGGGGCTCACCCCTCCACTTT.

As concerns this clonotype: A much larger clone differs from this one at a single base, so this may be a read error. V is TRBV12-3 or TRBV12-4 and J is TRBJ2-1; D remains ambiguous. This CDR3 has 13 amino acids. V was pared by 1 base and J by 10 bases, with 11 bases between. The CDR3 is CASSLGTLREQFF. The CDR3 DNA reads TGTGCCAGCAGTTTAGGGACCCTGCGCGAGCAGTTCTTC.

This clonotype came up a few times. The chain carries TRBV9 and TRBJ2-7, with D perhaps TRBD1 or TRBD2 (5 bases each). Trimming shortened V by 0 bases and J by 4 bases, and 17 bases separated the two germline ends. Germline loops: CDR1 SGDLS, CDR2 YYNGEE. This CDR3 has 16 amino acids. The chain's CDR3 is CASSVAGTGPPYEQYF. The CDR3 coding sequence is TGTGCCAGCAGCGTAGCTGGCACGGGACCCCCTTACGAGCAGTACTTC.

The table lists this clonotype with many counts. The CDR3 region is CAISGDHLHQPQHF. In DNA form, the CDR3 reads TGTGCCATCAGTGGAGATCACCTCCATCAGCCCCAGCATTTT. The chain recombines TRBV10-3 with TRBJ1-5; D is unresolved. Germline CDR1 is ENHRY and CDR2 is SYGVKD. The germline V and J ends were trimmed by 4 bases and 5 bases, with 12 bases remaining between them. This CDR3 has 14 amino acids.

The rearrangement uses TRBV29-1 and TRBJ2-7; possible D gene TRBD1, 5 bases. Per the germline V gene, CDR1 is SQVTM and CDR2 is ANQGSEA. The CDR3 extends over 13 amino acids. V gave up 4 bases and J gave up 5 bases, with 15 bases separating them. The CDR3 bases are TGCAGCGTTGTCCCAGGGTTAATCAACGAGCAGTACTTC. Translation: CSVVPGLINEQYF.

This clonotype appeared many times. The CDR3 coding sequence is TGTGCCAGCAGTTACGGACAGGCCGACACAGATACGCAGTATTTT. Amino acids: CASSYGQADTDTQYF. The V call is TRBV6-2 or TRBV6-3, the J call TRBJ2-3; 7 positions agree with TRBD1. The germline V gene has CDR1 MNHEY and CDR2 SVGEGT. CDR3 length equals 15 residues. V lost 2 bases to trimming and J lost 2 bases; unmatched junction nucleotides: 4.